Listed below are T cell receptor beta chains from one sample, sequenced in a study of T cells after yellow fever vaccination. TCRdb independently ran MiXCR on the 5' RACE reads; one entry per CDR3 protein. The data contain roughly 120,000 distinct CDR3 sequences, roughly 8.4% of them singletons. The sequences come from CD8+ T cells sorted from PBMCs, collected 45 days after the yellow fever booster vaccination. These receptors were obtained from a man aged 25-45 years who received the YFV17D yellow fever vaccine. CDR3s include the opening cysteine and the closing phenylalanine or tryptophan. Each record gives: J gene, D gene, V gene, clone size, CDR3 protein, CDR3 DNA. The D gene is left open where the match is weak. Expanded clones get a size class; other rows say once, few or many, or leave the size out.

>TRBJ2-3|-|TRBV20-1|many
CSARLADGYTDTQYF
TGCAGTGCTAGACTAGCCGACGGTTACACAGATACGCAGTATTTT
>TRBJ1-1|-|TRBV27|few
CASSDSGQTGQAFF
TGTGCCAGCAGCGACTCTGGACAGACCGGCCAAGCTTTCTTT
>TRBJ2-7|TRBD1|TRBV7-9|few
CASRNGQGDHEQYF
TGTGCCAGCAGGAACGGACAGGGAGACCACGAGCAGTACTTC
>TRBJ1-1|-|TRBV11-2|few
CASSNGWVEAFF
TGTGCCAGCAGCAACGGATGGGTTGAAGCTTTCTTT
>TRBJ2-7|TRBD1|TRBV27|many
CASSLMDRDDEQYF
TGTGCCAGCAGTTTAATGGACAGGGACGACGAGCAGTACTTC
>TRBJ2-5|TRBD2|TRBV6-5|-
CASSYLQRGEETQYF
TGTGCCAGCAGTTACCTGCAGCGGGGGGAAGAGACCCAGTACTTC
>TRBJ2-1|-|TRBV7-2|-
CASGSSEQFF
TGTGCCAGCGGTAGTAGTGAGCAGTTCTTC
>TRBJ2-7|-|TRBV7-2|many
CASSPSTYEQYF
TGTGCCAGCAGCCCCAGTACCTACGAGCAGTACTTC
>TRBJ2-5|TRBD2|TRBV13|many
CASSLEGLGDQETQYF
TGTGCCAGCAGCTTAGAAGGACTAGGTGACCAAGAGACCCAGTACTTC
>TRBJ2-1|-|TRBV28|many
CASSDSGRADNEQFF
TGTGCCAGCAGTGATAGCGGCAGGGCGGACAATGAGCAGTTCTTC
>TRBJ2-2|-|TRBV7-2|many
CASSLAPETGELFF
TGTGCCAGCAGCTTAGCGCCGGAAACCGGGGAGCTGTTTTTT
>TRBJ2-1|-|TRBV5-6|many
CASSLVGVYSYNEQFF
TGTGCCAGCAGCTTGGTGGGGGTATACTCCTACAATGAGCAGTTCTTC
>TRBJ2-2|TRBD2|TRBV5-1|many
CASSATSGNTGELFF
TGCGCCAGCAGCGCTACTAGCGGTAACACCGGGGAGCTGTTTTTT
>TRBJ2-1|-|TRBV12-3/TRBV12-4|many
CASSPTFGRGSYNEQFF
TGTGCCAGCAGTCCCACGTTCGGCAGGGGATCCTACAATGAGCAGTTCTTC
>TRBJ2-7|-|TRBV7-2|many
CASSSPGNEQYF
TGTGCCAGCAGCTCTCCTGGCAACGAGCAGTACTTC
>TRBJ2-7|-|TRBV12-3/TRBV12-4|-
CASSFGGGNYEQYF
TGTGCCAGCAGTTTTGGCGGAGGTAACTACGAGCAGTACTTC
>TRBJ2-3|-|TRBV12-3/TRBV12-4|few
CASSLAGPSDTQYF
TGTGCCAGCAGTTTAGCGGGCCCCTCGGATACGCAGTATTTT
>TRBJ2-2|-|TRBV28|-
CASTLDGGRNTGELFF
TGTGCCAGCACCCTCGATGGGGGGAGGAACACCGGGGAGCTGTTTTTT
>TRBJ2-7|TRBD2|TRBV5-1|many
CASSPGLAESYEQYF
TGCGCCAGCAGCCCTGGACTAGCGGAGTCCTACGAGCAGTACTTC
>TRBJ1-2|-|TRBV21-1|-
CASSNTRDQVFVGANYTF
TGTGCCAGCAGCAACACCCGGGACCAAGTCTTCGTTGGTGCCAACTACACCTTC
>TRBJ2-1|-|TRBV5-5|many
CASSLAYRAGIKFF
TGTGCCAGCAGCTTGGCATATCGGGCAGGGATAAAGTTCTTC
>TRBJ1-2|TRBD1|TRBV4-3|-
CASSQGTGGSLGYTF
TGCGCCAGCAGCCAGGGTACAGGGGGCTCTCTTGGCTACACCTTC
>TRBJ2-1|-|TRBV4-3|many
CASSQGSAALSDEQFF
TGCGCCAGCAGCCAAGGGTCAGCGGCGTTGAGCGATGAGCAGTTCTTC
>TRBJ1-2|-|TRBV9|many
CASSVVADSNYGYTF
TGTGCCAGCAGCGTAGTTGCGGATTCTAACTATGGCTACACCTTC
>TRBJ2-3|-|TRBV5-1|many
CASSLVGFLTDTQYF
TGCGCCAGCAGCTTGGTAGGGTTCCTCACAGATACGCAGTATTTT
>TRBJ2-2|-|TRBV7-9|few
CASSLTRMPTGELFF
TGTGCCAGCAGCTTAACTAGGATGCCCACCGGGGAGCTGTTTTTT
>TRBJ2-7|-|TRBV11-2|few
CASSLGANEQYF
TGTGCCAGCAGCCTTGGGGCCAACGAGCAGTACTTC
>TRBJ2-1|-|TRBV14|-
CASSQVGRGDYNEQFF
TGTGCCAGCAGCCAAGTGGGCAGGGGAGACTACAATGAGCAGTTCTTC
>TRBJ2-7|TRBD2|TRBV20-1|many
CSVNTVAGGLYEQYF
TGCAGTGTTAATACCGTAGCGGGAGGATTGTACGAGCAGTACTTC
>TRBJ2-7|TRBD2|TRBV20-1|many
CSASLSSGRASYEQYF
TGCAGTGCTAGTCTCTCTAGCGGGAGGGCCTCCTACGAGCAGTACTTC
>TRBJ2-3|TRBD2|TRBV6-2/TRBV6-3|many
CASSPDPSSGSLPQITDTQYF
TGTGCCAGCAGCCCCGACCCCAGTAGCGGGAGTCTGCCCCAGATCACAGATACGCAGTATTTT
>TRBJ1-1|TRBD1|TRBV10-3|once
CAVETSQGSTEAFF
TGTGCCGTCGAAACCTCACAGGGGAGCACTGAAGCTTTCTTT
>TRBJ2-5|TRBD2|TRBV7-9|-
CASSQRERETQYF
TGTGCCAGCAGCCAGCGGGAGAGGGAGACCCAGTACTTC
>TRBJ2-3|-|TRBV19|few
CASSIYRGADTQYF
TGTGCCAGTAGTATATATAGGGGTGCAGATACGCAGTATTTT
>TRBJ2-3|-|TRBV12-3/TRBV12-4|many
CASGTGVTDTQYF
TGTGCCAGCGGGACGGGAGTCACAGATACGCAGTATTTT
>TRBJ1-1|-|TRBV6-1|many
CASSGTGGWDTEAFF
TGTGCCAGCAGTGGGACGGGGGGCTGGGACACTGAAGCTTTCTTT
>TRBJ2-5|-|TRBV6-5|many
CASSLGVTSQETQYF
TGTGCCAGCAGTCTAGGGGTGACAAGTCAAGAGACCCAGTACTTC
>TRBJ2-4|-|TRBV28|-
CASSPLSGRAKNIQYF
TGTGCCAGCAGTCCCCTTTCTGGGAGAGCCAAAAACATTCAGTACTTC
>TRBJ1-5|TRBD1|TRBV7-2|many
CASSPGQGALQPQHF
TGTGCCAGCAGCCCCGGACAGGGGGCGCTTCAGCCCCAGCATTTT
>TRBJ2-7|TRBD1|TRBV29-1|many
CSVAPGQGFEQYF
TGCAGCGTTGCGCCGGGACAGGGGTTCGAGCAGTACTTC
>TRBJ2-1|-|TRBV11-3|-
CASSSHPSYNEQFF
TGTGCCAGCAGCTCCCATCCCTCCTACAATGAGCAGTTCTTC